By share, the clone carrying this TCR beta chain counts as medium-sized. The antigen remains unidentified. The data were obtained in a study of T cell responses to AZD1222 COVID-19 vaccine. Findings of the study overall: Regions left unmutated in variants are reportedly the target of nearly half of spike-specific TCRs. The study found vaccine-associated CD4 TCRs spanning spike, dominant at 160-218 and 743-854.

Analyses pooled second doses at about 4 or about 12 weeks. The data were produced by immunoSEQ multiplex PCR, yet TCRdb's version contains in-frame clones alone and is incomplete. The table shows some 130,000 clones, with around 90% occurring only once. V gave up 5 bases and J gave up 5 bases, with 19 bases separating them. This CDR3 is 16 amino acids long. CDR1 and CDR2 from the germline V gene are MDHEN and SYDVKM. The clonotype was recovered from an adult who received the AZD1222 COVID-19 vaccine. Sequenced here: peripheral blood, sampled 28 days after the second AZD1222 dose. The rearrangement links TRBV28 to TRBJ2-1; D is possibly TRBD2 (7 bases). Written as DNA, the CDR3 is TGTGCCAGCAGTCACGATGAGGGGGGGCGCAACAATGAGCAGTTCTTC. Translation gives CASSHDEGGRNNEQFF. The whole variable domain, remainder taken from reference TRBV28 and TRBJ2-1, is DVKVTQSSRYLVKRTGEKVFLECVQDMDHENMFWYRQDPGLGLRLIYFSYDVKMKEKGDIPEGYSVSREKKERFSLILESASTNQTSMYLCASSHDEGGRNNEQFFGPGTRLTVL.